These T cell receptor beta chains were read from a single sample in a study of cytomegalovirus exposure and HLA in healthy donors. Assay: immunoSEQ multiplex PCR; the TCRdb copy retains only in-frame clones and omits some. This sample has some 90,000 clones, with around 96% found just once. Input material: PBMCs. These receptors were collected from a man younger than 30 in good health and CMV-seronegative. Both conserved end residues are part of each CDR3. The order of the fields is D gene, clone size, J gene, V gene, CDR3 DNA, CDR3 protein. The D gene is left open where the match is weak. Some rows have no size entry. The others give once, few or many, or a class for an expanded clone.

d_call: TRBD1; clone_size: -; j_call: TRBJ2-2; v_call: TRBV5-1; cdr3_nt: TGCGCCAGCAGCTTGCACGGACAGGGATCACCCGGGGAGCTGTTTTTT; cdr3_aa: CASSLHGQGSPGELFF
d_call: TRBD1; clone_size: once; j_call: TRBJ1-5; v_call: TRBV5-1; cdr3_nt: TGCGCCAGCAGCTCCGGGACAGGGGGACGTCAGCCCCAGCATTTT; cdr3_aa: CASSSGTGGRQPQHF
d_call: TRBD2; clone_size: -; j_call: TRBJ2-1; v_call: TRBV6-4; cdr3_nt: TGTGCCAGCAGCCTACTAGCGGCGTCCTACAATGAGCAGTTCTTC; cdr3_aa: CASSLLAASYNEQFF
d_call: TRBD2; clone_size: -; j_call: TRBJ2-1; v_call: TRBV10-3; cdr3_nt: TGTGCCATCAAAGGGGGGACTAGCGGATTATACAATGAGCAGTTCTTC; cdr3_aa: CAIKGGTSGLYNEQFF
d_call: -; clone_size: -; j_call: TRBJ2-5; v_call: TRBV7-9; cdr3_nt: TGTGCCAGCAGCTTAGGAGCCGGGTCGGAGACCCAGTACTTC; cdr3_aa: CASSLGAGSETQYF
d_call: TRBD1; clone_size: -; j_call: TRBJ2-7; v_call: TRBV4-1; cdr3_nt: TGCGCCAGCAGCCAAGCGGACAGGGGAAGCTACGAGCAGTACTTC; cdr3_aa: CASSQADRGSYEQYF
d_call: TRBD1; clone_size: -; j_call: TRBJ1-2; v_call: TRBV19; cdr3_nt: TGTGCCAGTAGTATAGCCCAAACAGGGGACTATGGCTACACCTTC; cdr3_aa: CASSIAQTGDYGYTF
d_call: -; clone_size: once; j_call: TRBJ2-2; v_call: TRBV11-2; cdr3_nt: TGTGCCAGCAGCGACTCGAACACCGGGGAGCTGTTTTTT; cdr3_aa: CASSDSNTGELFF
d_call: TRBD1; clone_size: -; j_call: TRBJ1-5; v_call: TRBV10-2; cdr3_nt: TGCGCCAGCAGTACAGGGGGGTATAGCAATCAGCCCCAGCATTTT; cdr3_aa: CASSTGGYSNQPQHF
d_call: -; clone_size: -; j_call: TRBJ2-5; v_call: TRBV20-1; cdr3_nt: TGCAGTGCTAGTACGGGAGAGACCCAGTACTTC; cdr3_aa: CSASTGETQYF
d_call: TRBD1; clone_size: -; j_call: TRBJ1-5; v_call: TRBV9; cdr3_nt: TGTGCCAGCAGCGTAGGAGGGGGCGGGCAGCCCCAGCATTTT; cdr3_aa: CASSVGGGGQPQHF
d_call: -; clone_size: -; j_call: TRBJ2-7; v_call: TRBV19; cdr3_nt: TGTGCCAGTAGGCAGGGGTCCTACGAGCAGTACTTC; cdr3_aa: CASRQGSYEQYF
d_call: TRBD2; clone_size: -; j_call: TRBJ2-1; v_call: TRBV30; cdr3_nt: TGTGCCTGGAATTATGGCGGGAGTGGGTATGAGCAGTTCTTC; cdr3_aa: CAWNYGGSGYEQFF
d_call: -; clone_size: -; j_call: TRBJ2-5; v_call: TRBV29-1; cdr3_nt: TGCAGCACATCCAATGAGGGCCTAGGAGAGACCCAGTACTTC; cdr3_aa: CSTSNEGLGETQYF
d_call: TRBD1; clone_size: -; j_call: TRBJ2-7; v_call: TRBV6-5; cdr3_nt: TGTGCCAGCAGTTGGACAGGGGCTAACTACGAGCAGTACTTC; cdr3_aa: CASSWTGANYEQYF
d_call: -; clone_size: -; j_call: TRBJ2-2; v_call: TRBV19; cdr3_nt: TGTGCCAGTAGTATGGGCCAGGGGGAGCTGTTTTTT; cdr3_aa: CASSMGQGELFF
d_call: -; clone_size: -; j_call: TRBJ2-7; v_call: TRBV19; cdr3_nt: TGTGCCAGTAGTATGGGTCTGCGGGACGAGCAGTACTTC; cdr3_aa: CASSMGLRDEQYF
d_call: -; clone_size: -; j_call: TRBJ2-1; v_call: TRBV7-9; cdr3_nt: TGTGCCAGCAGCATTTCCGCCCTCACAGATGAGCAGTTCTTC; cdr3_aa: CASSISALTDEQFF
d_call: -; clone_size: -; j_call: TRBJ1-2; v_call: TRBV5-1; cdr3_nt: TGCGCCAGCAGCGCCAGCCCGCGGCGTCAGGGTGCCTATGGCTACACCTTC; cdr3_aa: CASSASPRRQGAYGYTF
d_call: TRBD1; clone_size: -; j_call: TRBJ2-3; v_call: TRBV5-4; cdr3_nt: TGTGCCAGCACCATCCCAACAGGGGCGGGCACAGATACGCAGTATTTT; cdr3_aa: CASTIPTGAGTDTQYF
d_call: TRBD1; clone_size: -; j_call: TRBJ1-3; v_call: TRBV5-1; cdr3_nt: TGCGCCAGCAGCTTGGGAGGACAGGGCTCTGGAAACACCATATATTTT; cdr3_aa: CASSLGGQGSGNTIYF
d_call: TRBD1; clone_size: -; j_call: TRBJ2-1; v_call: TRBV5-1; cdr3_nt: TGCGCCAGCAGCGCCGGACAGGGGTACAATGAGCAGTTCTTC; cdr3_aa: CASSAGQGYNEQFF
d_call: TRBD1; clone_size: -; j_call: TRBJ2-3; v_call: TRBV28; cdr3_nt: TGTGCCAGCAGTTTATATATTGGGACAGGGACAACAGATACGCAGTATTTT; cdr3_aa: CASSLYIGTGTTDTQYF
d_call: TRBD1; clone_size: -; j_call: TRBJ2-5; v_call: TRBV19; cdr3_nt: TGTGCCAGTAGCAGGACAGGGCGAACGGGAGAGACCCAGTACTTC; cdr3_aa: CASSRTGRTGETQYF
d_call: TRBD2; clone_size: -; j_call: TRBJ2-1; v_call: TRBV6-6; cdr3_nt: TGTGCCAGCAGACCGGGACTAGCCCATTCCTACAATGAGCAGTTCTTC; cdr3_aa: CASRPGLAHSYNEQFF
d_call: TRBD1; clone_size: -; j_call: TRBJ1-1; v_call: TRBV9; cdr3_nt: TGTGCCAGCAGCGCAAGGGGACAGTTGAACACTGAAGCTTTCTTT; cdr3_aa: CASSARGQLNTEAFF
d_call: TRBD1; clone_size: -; j_call: TRBJ1-4; v_call: TRBV19; cdr3_nt: TGTGCCAGTAGTAGGAAAAGGGGGCGCGATGAAAAACTGTTTTTT; cdr3_aa: CASSRKRGRDEKLFF
d_call: -; clone_size: -; j_call: TRBJ1-1; v_call: TRBV19; cdr3_nt: TGTGCCAGTACTTCCCTACCGACAGGTTTGAACACTGAAGCTTTCTTT; cdr3_aa: CASTSLPTGLNTEAFF
d_call: TRBD1; clone_size: -; j_call: TRBJ2-5; v_call: TRBV19; cdr3_nt: TGTGCCAGTAGCCAAGACAGGGACACGTACCAAGAGACCCAGTACTTC; cdr3_aa: CASSQDRDTYQETQYF
d_call: TRBD2; clone_size: -; j_call: TRBJ2-1; v_call: TRBV11-2; cdr3_nt: TGTGCCAGCAGCTCGAAAGCCGGACTAGGATTTTCTTCCGTCTTCTTC; cdr3_aa: CASSSKAGLGFSSVFF
d_call: -; clone_size: -; j_call: TRBJ1-4; v_call: TRBV25-1; cdr3_nt: TGTGCCAGCAGCAGGGGAATGAGTGATGAAAAACTGTTTTTT; cdr3_aa: CASSRGMSDEKLFF